This entry features one T cell receptor (beta chain) sequence. Its antigen is currently unknown. Trimming pared 1 base from V and 3 bases from J, leaving 7 bases between. The CDR3 spans 14 residues. Germline V lookup: CDR1 SGHVS, CDR2 FQNEAQ. The sample's time point: week 5, during vaccination. Alongside topical imiquimod, each dose of vaccine comprised 300 ug of mutant IDH1 20-mer peptide. Astrocytomas that were new, WHO grade 3 or 4, IDH1-mutant and ATRX-lost were present in the donors. The table came from immunoSEQ multiplex PCR; TCRdb's copy has only in-frame clones and leaves some out. The profile shows roughly 28,000 clones, 70% to 90% of them singletons. The entry originates in a study of a mutant IDH1 vaccine in newly diagnosed glioma. About the research overall: Eight vaccine injections were given to patients in weeks 1, 3, 5, 7, 11, 15, 19 and 23. Patients were started on vaccination 4-6 weeks after radiotherapy alone, or with temozolomide cycles. Regarding the study as a whole: Patients mounted vaccine-induced immune responses in around 93% of cases.

This rearrangement joins TRBV7-8 to TRBJ1-5; possibly TRBD1 for D (5 bases). Sequenced material: PBMCs, taken from a glioma patient whose treatment included an IDH1 peptide vaccine. This TCR came from a man in his late teens or twenties with glioma. The CDR3 reads CASSLGQINQPQHF. In DNA, the CDR3 is TGTGCCAGCAGCTTAGGACAGATCAATCAGCCCCAGCATTTT.